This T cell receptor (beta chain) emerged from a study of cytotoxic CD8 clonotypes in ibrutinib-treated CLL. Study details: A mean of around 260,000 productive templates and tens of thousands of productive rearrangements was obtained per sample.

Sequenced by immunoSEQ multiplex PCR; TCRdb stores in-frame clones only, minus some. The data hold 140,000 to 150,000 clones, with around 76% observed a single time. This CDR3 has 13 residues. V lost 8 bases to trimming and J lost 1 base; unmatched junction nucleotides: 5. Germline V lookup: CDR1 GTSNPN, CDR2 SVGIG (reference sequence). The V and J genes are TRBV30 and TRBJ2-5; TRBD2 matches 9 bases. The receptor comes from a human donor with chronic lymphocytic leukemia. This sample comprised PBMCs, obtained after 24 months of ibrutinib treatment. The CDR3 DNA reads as TGTGCCGCAGCGGGGGGCCTCCAAGAGACCCAGTACTTC. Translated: CAAAGGLQETQYF.